This T cell receptor (beta chain) was sequenced for a study of shared clonotypes between healthy human individuals. The CDR3 has 14 amino acids. After removal of 4 bases from V and 5 bases from J, the junction contained 2 bases not matched to a gene. Looked up from germline, CDR1 is MNHNS and CDR2 is SASEGT. Study observations and caveats: Approximately 5% of naive CD4 clonotypes were shared across several donors.

As for this clone: No antigen is known for it.

Naive CD8 cells lacked CD45RO and underwent positive selection for CCR7, leaving out terminally differentiated effector memory CD45RA+ cells. Those who donated, Caucasian adults without exception, all lived in Nashville, Tennessee. The method was immunoSEQ multiplex PCR; TCRdb's version includes in-frame clones alone and lacks a portion of them. The table shows roughly 2,000,000 clones, with roughly 94% occurring only once. This clonotype was sampled from a man aged 18 to 35 in good health. The sequencing sample was made of naive CD8+ T cells sorted from blood. The V and J genes are TRBV6-1 and TRBJ2-7; 13 bases line up with TRBD2. This CDR3 is CASSGGLAGHEQYF. CDR3 DNA: TGTGCCAGCAGTGGGGGACTAGCGGGGCACGAGCAGTACTTC.